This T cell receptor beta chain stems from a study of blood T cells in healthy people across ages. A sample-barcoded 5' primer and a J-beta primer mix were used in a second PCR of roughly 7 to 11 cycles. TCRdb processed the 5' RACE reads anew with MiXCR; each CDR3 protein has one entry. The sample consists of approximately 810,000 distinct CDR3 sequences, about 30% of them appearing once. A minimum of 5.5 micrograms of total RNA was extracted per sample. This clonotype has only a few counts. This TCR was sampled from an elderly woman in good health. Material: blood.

CDR3 in DNA: TGTGCCATCACCGGAGGGGCGAACACTGAAGCTTTCTTT. Translating it yields CAITGGANTEAFF. The chain carries TRBV10-3 and TRBJ1-1, with D perhaps matching TRBD1 (5 bases). V was shortened by 7 bases and J by 1 base, with 10 bases between the two germline ends. The CDR3 is 13 amino acids. CDR1 ENHRY and CDR2 SYGVKD come from the germline V gene.